This T cell receptor (beta chain) is drawn from a study of shared clonotypes between healthy human individuals. Regarding the study as a whole: About 5% of naive CD4 clonotypes were shared across several donors. Lower generation probabilities were found for non-shared clonotypes than for those shared by all four donors.

Genomic DNA (from each subset) was split evenly across several immunoSEQ plates. TCRdb's table, derived via immunoSEQ multiplex PCR, lists solely in-frame clones and lacks some. The sample holds about 2 million clones; about 95% are singletons and the top ten take roughly 1.1%. This clone has a single count. The antigen remains undetermined. CD45RO-negative CD8 cells positively selected for CCR7 made up the naive population, which excluded terminally differentiated effector memory CD45RA+ cells. Between the trimmed V and J ends, which lost 4 bases and 7 bases, there was a span of 12 bases. The CDR3 runs 12 residues. CDR1 and CDR2 (germline): SGHRS, YFSETQ.

Sequenced sample: naive CD8+ T cells sorted from blood. The chain combines TRBV5-1 with TRBJ2-7, with a possible D match to TRBD2 (5 bases). The clonotype comes from a man younger than 30 in good health. The CDR3 region has the DNA TGCGCCAGCAGCCATCCCGGCGGGGAGCAGTACTTC. It encodes CASSHPGGEQYF.